The 17 T cell receptor beta chains below all came from one sample that was sequenced in a study of T cell changes during pregnancy in multiple sclerosis. The protocol was immunoSEQ multiplex PCR, while the TCRdb copy is restricted to in-frame clones and leaves out a portion. The table has tens of thousands of clones, approximately 89% seen once. Sample: CD4+ T cells from peripheral blood mononuclear cells, taken in the first trimester of pregnancy. These receptors originate from a female donor with multiple sclerosis, enrolled in a pregnancy study.

This sequence joins TRBV7-6 and TRBJ1-1, with TRBD1 identical over 11 bases. After removal of 1 base from V and 6 bases from J, the junction contained 10 bases not matched to a gene. CDR1 is SGHVS and CDR2 is FNYEAQ in the germline V gene. The CDR3 has 17 residues. CDR3 nucleotide sequence: TGTGCCAGCAGCTTAGGGCCACCGGGACAGGGGGTACCTGAAGCTTTCTTT. Protein product: CASSLGPPGQGVPEAFF.

The chain uses TRBV4-1 and TRBJ2-7, with 9 bases aligning to TRBD1. After removal of 4 bases from V and 5 bases from J, the junction contained 9 bases not matched to a gene. This CDR3 comprises 15 residues. The germline V gene encodes CDR1 MGHRA and CDR2 YSYEKL. CDR3 protein: CASSPTGTGSHEQYF. CDR3 nucleotide sequence: TGCGCCAGCAGCCCGACGGGGACAGGGTCCCACGAGCAGTACTTC.

This rearrangement joins TRBV2 to TRBJ2-6; TRBD1 might be the D (5 bases). The CDR3 runs to 17 residues. CDR1 SNHLY and CDR2 FYNNEI come from the germline V gene. V shed 0 bases and J shed 2 bases, with 11 bases lying between them. CDR3 DNA: TGTGCCAGCAGTGAAGCTCAGGGTAGTCCTGGGGCCAACGTCCTGACTTTC. Residues: CASSEAQGSPGANVLTF.

The chain combines TRBV11-2 with TRBJ2-5; the D gene is possibly TRBD2 (6 bases). With 2 bases removed from V and 4 bases from J, the gap between germline ends came to 20 bases. Germline CDR1 SGHAT, CDR2 FQNNGV. CDR3 length: 17 amino acids. The CDR3 loop is CASSLFGGNRPAETQYF. The CDR3 DNA reads TGTGCCAGCAGCTTATTCGGCGGGAATCGTCCTGCAGAGACCCAGTACTTC.

The gene calls are TRBV6-7 and TRBJ1-5, with a tentative D call TRBD1 (5 bases). TRBV6-7 is an ORF; its function is uncertain. Trimming cost V 2 bases and J 0 bases, with 11 bases left between them. This CDR3 has 16 residues. The chain's CDR3 is CASSYPGSFSNQPQHF. CDR3 in DNA: TGTGCCAGCAGTTACCCAGGGTCCTTTAGCAATCAGCCCCAGCATTTT.

V is TRBV28 and J is TRBJ2-3, with 10 bases fitting TRBD2. CDR1 and CDR2 from the germline V gene are MDHEN and SYDVKM. With 4 bases clipped from V and 6 bases from J, the junction kept 7 bases outside the gene matches. CDR3 length: 15 amino acids. The CDR3 DNA follows: TGTGCCAGCAGTTCCTCTAGCGGGAGTGGGGATACGCAGTATTTT. Its translation is CASSSSSGSGDTQYF. The whole variable domain, filled in from reference TRBV28 and TRBJ2-3, reads DVKVTQSSRYLVKRTGEKVFLECVQDMDHENMFWYRQDPGLGLRLIYFSYDVKMKEKGDIPEGYSVSREKKERFSLILESASTNQTSMYLCASSSSSGSGDTQYFGPGTRLTVL.

The chain uses TRBV11-3 and TRBJ2-1; TRBD2 agrees at 12 bases. The CDR3 is 14 amino acids. CDR1 and CDR2 (germline): SGHNT, YENEEA. V shed 4 bases, J shed 7 bases, and the junction held 2 bases outside the gene matches. Here the CDR3 DNA reads TGTGCCAGCAGCTATGGACTAGCGGGGAATGAGCAGTTCTTC. Translated, it gives CASSYGLAGNEQFF.

This chain's CDR3 is CASSLVQGYNYGYTF. The CDR3 DNA follows: TGTGCCAGCAGTTTAGTACAGGGTTACAACTATGGCTACACCTTC. V usage is TRBV28 and J usage is TRBJ1-2, with TRBD1 as a possible D gene (6 bases). V was trimmed by 2 bases and J by 2 bases, leaving 12 bases between them. This CDR3 has 15 amino acids. Germline V gives CDR1 MDHEN, CDR2 SYDVKM.

The CDR3 DNA sequence: TGTGCCAGCAGCTTGCCCTCTAGCGGGAGGGACCAAGAGACCCAGTACTTC. Protein sequence: CASSLPSSGRDQETQYF. This chain links TRBV7-3 with TRBJ2-5; TRBD2 matches at 12 bases. This CDR3 contains 17 residues. The V segment lost 3 bases and the J segment 0 bases; nucleotides outside the gene matches: 5. CDR1 is SGHTA and CDR2 is FQGTGA in the germline V gene.

The genes are TRBV5-6 and TRBJ2-2, with a tentative D call TRBD2 (5 bases). The CDR3 covers 15 residues. The germline CDR1 and CDR2 sequences are SGHDT and YYEEEE. V lost 1 base, J lost 3 bases, and 10 bases lay in between. The CDR3 loop reads CASSLNGRDTGELFF. The CDR3 nucleotides read TGTGCCAGCAGCTTGAATGGGAGAGACACCGGGGAGCTGTTTTTT.

The rearrangement links TRBV9 to TRBJ1-1, with a possible D match to TRBD1 (5 bases). V lost 0 bases to trimming and J lost 6 bases, with 9 bases between them. This CDR3 is 13 amino acids long. Looked up from germline, CDR1 is SGDLS and CDR2 is YYNGEE. CDR3 coding DNA: TGTGCCAGCAGCGTAGCCGGGGGGGCTGAAGCTTTCTTT. This translates into CASSVAGGAEAFF.

The chain links TRBV7-2 to TRBJ2-1; 14 nucleotides agree with TRBD2. V was pared by 6 bases and J by 12 bases, with 13 bases of the junction left unmatched. CDR3 length: 16 residues. Germline V gene lookup returns CDR1 SGHTA and CDR2 FQGNSA. CDR3 DNA sequence: TGTGCCAGCAGGACTAGGGGGACTAGCGGGAGCGGATCGCAGTTCTTC. It translates to CASRTRGTSGSGSQFF.

The V gene is TRBV5-1, the J gene TRBJ2-7; 11 positions match TRBD2. The CDR3 length is 17 residues. Germline V gene lookup returns CDR1 SGHRS and CDR2 YFSETQ. Losses at the gene ends were 3 bases for V and 2 bases for J; bases not matched to a gene: 10. CDR3: CASSSLAGGSSAYEQYF. The CDR3 nucleotides are TGCGCCAGCAGCTCCTTAGCGGGAGGGAGTTCAGCCTACGAGCAGTACTTC.

The V and J genes are TRBV9 and TRBJ2-7; 8 nucleotides match TRBD2. V shed 0 bases and J 4 bases; nucleotides not matched to a gene: 6. The CDR3 length is 15 residues. Per germline, CDR1 SGDLS and CDR2 YYNGEE. The chain's CDR3 is CASSVDPAGVYEQYF. Written as DNA, the CDR3 is TGTGCCAGCAGCGTAGATCCAGCGGGAGTGTACGAGCAGTACTTC.

The rearrangement links TRBV7-9 to TRBJ2-7, with D possibly being TRBD2 (5 bases). From germline, CDR1 is SEHNR and CDR2 FQNEAQ (reference sequence). CDR3 length: 11 residues. With 8 bases removed from V and 4 bases from J, the gap between germline ends came to 9 bases. The DNA of the CDR3 is TGTGCCAGCCTCGGGGAGTACGAGCAGTACTTC. Protein product: CASLGEYEQYF.

This clone is medium-sized. The rearrangement uses TRBV7-2 and TRBJ1-1, with 8 bases aligning to TRBD1. CDR3 size: 13 residues. Trimming at V came to 5 bases and at J to 6 bases, leaving 5 bases not matched to a gene. CDR1 is SGHTA and CDR2 is FQGNSA in the germline V gene. CDR3 protein: CASSQQGASEAFF. The DNA of the CDR3 is TGTGCCAGCAGCCAGCAGGGGGCCTCTGAAGCTTTCTTT. The full variable domain, in which reference TRBV7-2 and TRBJ1-1 provide the parts outside the CDR3, is GAGVSQSPSNKVTEKGKDVELRCDPISGHTALYWYRQSLGQGLEFLIYFQGNSAPDKSGLPSDRFSAERTGGSVSTLTIQRTQQEDSAVYLCASSQQGASEAFFGQGTRLTVV.

The rearrangement joins TRBV4-2 to TRBJ1-1; 7 nucleotides line up with TRBD1. This CDR3 has 13 residues. Unmatched junction bases numbered 4, after V lost 2 bases and J lost 7 bases. Germline-derived CDR1 and CDR2 are LGHNA and YNFKEQ. The CDR3 sequence is CASSQTRDSEAFF. As DNA, the CDR3 is TGTGCCAGCAGCCAAACCCGGGACAGTGAAGCTTTCTTT.